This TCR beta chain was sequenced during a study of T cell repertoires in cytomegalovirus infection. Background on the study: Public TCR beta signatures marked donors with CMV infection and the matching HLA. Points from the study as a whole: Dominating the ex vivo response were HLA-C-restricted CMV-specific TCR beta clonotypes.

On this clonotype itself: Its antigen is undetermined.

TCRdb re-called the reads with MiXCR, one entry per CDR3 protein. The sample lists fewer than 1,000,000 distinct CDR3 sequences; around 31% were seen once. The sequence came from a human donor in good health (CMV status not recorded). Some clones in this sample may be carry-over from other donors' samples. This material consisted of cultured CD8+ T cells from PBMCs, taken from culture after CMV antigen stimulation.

CDR3 sequence reads: CASSWGREGAEAFF. In DNA form, the CDR3 reads TGTGCCAGCAGTTGGGGACGTGAGGGGGCTGAAGCTTTCTTT. This chain connects TRBV27 to TRBJ1-1; tentatively, D is TRBD1 (6 bases). Germline V CDR1 and CDR2: MNHEY, SMNVEV (reference sequence). The CDR3 is made up of 14 amino acids. V was clipped by 4 bases and J by 6 bases, with 15 bases between them.